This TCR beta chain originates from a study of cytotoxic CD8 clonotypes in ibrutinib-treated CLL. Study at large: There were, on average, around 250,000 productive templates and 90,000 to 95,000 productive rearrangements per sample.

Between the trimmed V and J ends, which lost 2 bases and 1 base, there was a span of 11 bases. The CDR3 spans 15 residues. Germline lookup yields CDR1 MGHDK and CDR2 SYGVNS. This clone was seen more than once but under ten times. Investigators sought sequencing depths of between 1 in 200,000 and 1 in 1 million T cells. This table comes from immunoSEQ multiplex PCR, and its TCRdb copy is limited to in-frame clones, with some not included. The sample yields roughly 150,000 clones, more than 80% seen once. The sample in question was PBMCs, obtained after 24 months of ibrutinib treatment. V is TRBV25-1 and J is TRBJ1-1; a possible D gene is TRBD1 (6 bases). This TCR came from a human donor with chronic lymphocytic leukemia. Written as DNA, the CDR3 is TGTGCCAGCAGTGAAACAGGGCCCCCGAACACTGAAGCTTTCTTT. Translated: CASSETGPPNTEAFF.